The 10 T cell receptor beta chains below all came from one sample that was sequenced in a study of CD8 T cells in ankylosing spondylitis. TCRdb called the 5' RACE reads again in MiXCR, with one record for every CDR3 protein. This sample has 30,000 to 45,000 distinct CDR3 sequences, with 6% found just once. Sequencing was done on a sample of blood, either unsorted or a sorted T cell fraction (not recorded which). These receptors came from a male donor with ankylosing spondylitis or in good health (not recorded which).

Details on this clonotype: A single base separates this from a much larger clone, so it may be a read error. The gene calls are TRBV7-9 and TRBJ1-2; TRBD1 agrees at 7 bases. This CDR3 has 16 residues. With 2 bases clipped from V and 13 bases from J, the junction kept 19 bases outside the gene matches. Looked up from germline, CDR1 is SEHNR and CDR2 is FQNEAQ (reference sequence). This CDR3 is CASSLFESTGTALVTF. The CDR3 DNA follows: TGTGCCAGCAGCTTATTTGAGAGTACCGGGACAGCATTAGTCACCTTC.

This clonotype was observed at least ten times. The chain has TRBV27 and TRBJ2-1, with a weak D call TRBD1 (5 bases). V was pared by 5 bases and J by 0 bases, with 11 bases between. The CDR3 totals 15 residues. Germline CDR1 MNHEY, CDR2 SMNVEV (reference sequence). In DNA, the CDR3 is TGTGCCAGCAGTACATGGACACACTCCTACAATGAGCAGTTCTTC. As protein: CASSTWTHSYNEQFF.

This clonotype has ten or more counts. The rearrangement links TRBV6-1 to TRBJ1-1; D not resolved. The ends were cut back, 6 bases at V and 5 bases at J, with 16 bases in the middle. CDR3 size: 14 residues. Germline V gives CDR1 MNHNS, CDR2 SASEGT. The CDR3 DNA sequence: TGTGCCAGCAGGGGTGGAACAGCGGGGACTGAAGCTTTCTTT. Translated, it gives CASRGGTAGTEAFF.

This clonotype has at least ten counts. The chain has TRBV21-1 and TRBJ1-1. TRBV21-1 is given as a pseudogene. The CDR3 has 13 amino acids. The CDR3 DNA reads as TGTGCCAGCAGCAAGAGTAGGGAGACTGAAGCTTTCTTT. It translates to CASSKSRETEAFF.

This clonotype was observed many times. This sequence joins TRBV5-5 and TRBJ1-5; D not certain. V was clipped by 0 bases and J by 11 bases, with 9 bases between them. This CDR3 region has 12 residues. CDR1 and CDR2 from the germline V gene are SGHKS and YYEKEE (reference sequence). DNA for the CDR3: TGTGCCAGCAGCTTGGAAGGACTGGCCCAGCATTTT. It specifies CASSLEGLAQHF.

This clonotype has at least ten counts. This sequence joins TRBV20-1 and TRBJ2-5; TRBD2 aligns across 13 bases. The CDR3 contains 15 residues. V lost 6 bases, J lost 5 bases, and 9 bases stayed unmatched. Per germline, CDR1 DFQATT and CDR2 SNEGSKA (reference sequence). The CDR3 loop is CSAPTSGGAWETQYF. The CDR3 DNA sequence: TGCAGTGCGCCAACTAGCGGGGGGGCGTGGGAGACCCAGTACTTC.

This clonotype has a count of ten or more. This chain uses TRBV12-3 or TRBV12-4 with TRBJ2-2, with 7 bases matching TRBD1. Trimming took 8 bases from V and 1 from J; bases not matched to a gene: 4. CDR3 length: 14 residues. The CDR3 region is CASHGTVNTGELFF. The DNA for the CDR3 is TGTGCCAGCCACGGGACAGTGAACACCGGGGAGCTGTTTTTT.

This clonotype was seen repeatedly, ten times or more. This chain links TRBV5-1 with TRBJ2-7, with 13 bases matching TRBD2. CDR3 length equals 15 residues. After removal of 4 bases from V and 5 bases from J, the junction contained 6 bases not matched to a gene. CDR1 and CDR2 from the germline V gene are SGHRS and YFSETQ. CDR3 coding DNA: TGCGCCAGCAGCCGACTAGCGGGGGGAATGAACGAGCAGTACTTC. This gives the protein CASSRLAGGMNEQYF.

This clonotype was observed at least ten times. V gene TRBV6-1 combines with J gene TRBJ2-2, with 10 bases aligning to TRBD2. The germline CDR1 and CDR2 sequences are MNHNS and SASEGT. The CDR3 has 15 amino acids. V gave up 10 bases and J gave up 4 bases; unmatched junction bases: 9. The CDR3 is CATSPAGGPTGELFF. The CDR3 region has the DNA TGTGCCACTAGTCCAGCGGGAGGGCCCACCGGGGAGCTGTTTTTT.

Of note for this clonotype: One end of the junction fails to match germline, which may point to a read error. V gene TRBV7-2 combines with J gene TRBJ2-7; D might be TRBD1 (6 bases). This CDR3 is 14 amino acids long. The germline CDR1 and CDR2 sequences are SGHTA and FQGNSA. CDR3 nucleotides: TGTGCCCGCAGCTTAGTTACAGGGACCTACGAGCAGTACTTC. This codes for CARSLVTGTYEQYF.